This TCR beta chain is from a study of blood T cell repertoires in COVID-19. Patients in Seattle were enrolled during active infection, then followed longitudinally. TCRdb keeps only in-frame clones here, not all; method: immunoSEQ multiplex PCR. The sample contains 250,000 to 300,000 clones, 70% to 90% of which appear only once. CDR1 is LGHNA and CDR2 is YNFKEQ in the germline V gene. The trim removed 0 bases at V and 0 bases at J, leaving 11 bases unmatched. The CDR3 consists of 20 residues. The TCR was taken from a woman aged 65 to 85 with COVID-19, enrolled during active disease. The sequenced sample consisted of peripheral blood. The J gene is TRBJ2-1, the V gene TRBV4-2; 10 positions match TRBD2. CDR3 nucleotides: TGTGCCAGCAGCCAAGAGAACCTAGCGGGGGCCCCGAGCTCCTACAATGAGCAGTTCTTC. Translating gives CASSQENLAGAPSSYNEQFF.